A selection of T cell receptor beta chains follows, all from one sample in a study of cytomegalovirus exposure and HLA in healthy donors. Clones were sequenced by immunoSEQ multiplex PCR, and TCRdb holds only the in-frame ones, with some missing. The table records about 180,000 clones, over 80% of them present only once. Sequencing was done on a sample of PBMCs. The receptors originated from a man aged 35-49 years in good health and CMV-seronegative. CDR3s include the opening cysteine and the closing phenylalanine or tryptophan. D genes are given only for firm matches. The size field is filled for only some rows; it gives once, few, many or a size class.

j_call	v_call	clone_size	d_call	cdr3_nt	cdr3_aa
TRBJ1-4	TRBV5-6	once	-	TGTGCCAGCAGCAGGACCGGGGAGAGAGAAAAACTGTTTTTT	CASSRTGEREKLFF
TRBJ2-2	TRBV28	-	-	TGTGCCAGCAGTTTTACGTCGGGGAGGACCGGGGAGCTGTTTTTT	CASSFTSGRTGELFF
TRBJ2-2	TRBV18	-	TRBD1	TGTGCCAGCTCACACTTCCACCTCCGAGACAGGGGCACCGGGGAGCTGTTTTTT	CASSHFHLRDRGTGELFF
TRBJ1-2	TRBV10-3	-	TRBD1	TGTGCCATCCAAGCAGGAGGGGGCAATGGCTACACCTTC	CAIQAGGGNGYTF
TRBJ1-5	TRBV12-2	-	-	TGTGCAAGTCGCTTACTGGACAGGGGGCTAGTCGGCCAGCCCCAGCATTTT	CASRLLDRGLVGQPQHF
TRBJ1-3	TRBV4-2	-	-	TGTGCCAGCAGCCAAGAAGGGACACTCGGAAACACCATATATTTT	CASSQEGTLGNTIYF
TRBJ1-1	TRBV5-1	-	-	TGCGCCAGCAGCTCCCTGGGAGGGAAGGGTTTCACTGAAGCTTTCTTT	CASSSLGGKGFTEAFF
TRBJ1-2	TRBV30	-	-	TGTGCCTGGATACCCATGTCGGGGGACTATGGCTACACCTTC	CAWIPMSGDYGYTF
TRBJ1-2	TRBV7-9	few	TRBD1	TGTGCCAGCAGCCCCCGGGACAGGATTAACTATGGCTACACCTTC	CASSPRDRINYGYTF
TRBJ2-7	TRBV18	-	TRBD2	TGTGCCAGCTCGGCGGGAGATTACGGCTACGAGCAGTACTTC	CASSAGDYGYEQYF
TRBJ1-5	TRBV5-1	-	TRBD1	TGCGCCAGCAGCTTGGCCCCTACAGGGGGAGATCAGCCCCAGCATTTT	CASSLAPTGGDQPQHF
TRBJ2-3	TRBV5-1	once	TRBD2	TGCGCCAGCAGCCTTGGACTAGCGGGGGGGAGCACAGATACGCAGTATTTT	CASSLGLAGGSTDTQYF
TRBJ2-2	TRBV7-3	once	-	TGTGCCAGCAGCTTAAAAGTGGCCACAGGGTCGAGGAACACCGGGGAGCTGTTTTTT	CASSLKVATGSRNTGELFF
TRBJ2-7	TRBV5-4	-	TRBD2	TGTGCCAGCAGCTTGGGACTAGCGGTTTACGAGCAGTACTTC	CASSLGLAVYEQYF
TRBJ2-2	TRBV18	-	TRBD1	TGTGCCAGCTCACCACCGGACAGGGGGGCCGGGGAGCTGTTTTTT	CASSPPDRGAGELFF
TRBJ2-3	TRBV2	few	TRBD2	TGTGCCAGCAGTCCGACTAGCGGGGGGACAGATACGCAGTATTTT	CASSPTSGGTDTQYF
TRBJ2-5	TRBV10-3	-	TRBD2	TGTGCCACCCAGACGAGAGCCCTAGCGGGAGGCGAAGAGACCCAGTACTTC	CATQTRALAGGEETQYF
TRBJ2-2	TRBV2	once	-	TGTGCCAGCAAACGCCAGGCTGCGAACACCGGGGAGCTGTTTTTT	CASKRQAANTGELFF
TRBJ2-7	TRBV5-1	-	TRBD1	TGCGCCAGCAGCTGGGGACAGTACTACGAGCAGTACTTC	CASSWGQYYEQYF
TRBJ1-2	TRBV28	-	-	TGTGCCAGCAGTCAAAACGGGGGAAGGTATGGCTACACCTTC	CASSQNGGRYGYTF
TRBJ1-6	TRBV30	-	TRBD1	TGTGCCTGGACAGGACAGGACACTTCACCCCTCCACTTT	CAWTGQDTSPLHF